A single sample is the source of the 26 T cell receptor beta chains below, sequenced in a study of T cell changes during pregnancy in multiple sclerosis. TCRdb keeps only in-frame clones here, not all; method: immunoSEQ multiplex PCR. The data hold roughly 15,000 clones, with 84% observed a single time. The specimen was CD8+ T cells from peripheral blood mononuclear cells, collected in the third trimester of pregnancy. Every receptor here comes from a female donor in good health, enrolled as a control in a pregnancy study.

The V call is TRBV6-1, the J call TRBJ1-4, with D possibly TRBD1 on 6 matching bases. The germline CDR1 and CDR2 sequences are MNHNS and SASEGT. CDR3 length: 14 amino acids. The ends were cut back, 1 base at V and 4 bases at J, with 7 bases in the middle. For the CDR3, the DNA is TGTGCCAGCAGTGAAGGAGGGGGTAATGAAAAACTGTTTTTT. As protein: CASSEGGGNEKLFF.

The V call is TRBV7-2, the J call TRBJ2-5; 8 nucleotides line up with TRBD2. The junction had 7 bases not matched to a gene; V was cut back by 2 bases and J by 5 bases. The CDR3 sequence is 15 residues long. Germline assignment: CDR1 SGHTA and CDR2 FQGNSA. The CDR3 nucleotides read TGTGCCAGCAGCTTAAATAAGCGGGAGCGGGAGACCCAGTACTTC. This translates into CASSLNKRERETQYF.

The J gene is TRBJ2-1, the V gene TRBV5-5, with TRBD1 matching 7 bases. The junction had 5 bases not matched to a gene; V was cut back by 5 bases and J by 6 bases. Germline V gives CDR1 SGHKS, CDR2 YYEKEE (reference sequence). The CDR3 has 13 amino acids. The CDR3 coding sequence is TGTGCCAGCAGACCGGGACAGAGCAATGAGCAGTTCTTC. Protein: CASRPGQSNEQFF.

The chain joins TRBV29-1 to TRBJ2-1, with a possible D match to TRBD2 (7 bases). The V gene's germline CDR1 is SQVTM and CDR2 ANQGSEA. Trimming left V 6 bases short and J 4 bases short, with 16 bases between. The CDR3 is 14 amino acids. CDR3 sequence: CSVGPRGGYNEQFF. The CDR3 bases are TGCAGCGTCGGGCCGAGGGGGGGTTACAATGAGCAGTTCTTC.

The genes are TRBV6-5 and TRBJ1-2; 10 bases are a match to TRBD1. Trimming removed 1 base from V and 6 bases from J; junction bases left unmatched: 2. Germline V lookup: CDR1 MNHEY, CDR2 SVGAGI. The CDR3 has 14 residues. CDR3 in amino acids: CASSYFGQGDGYTF. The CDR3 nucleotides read TGTGCCAGCAGTTACTTCGGACAGGGGGATGGCTACACCTTC.

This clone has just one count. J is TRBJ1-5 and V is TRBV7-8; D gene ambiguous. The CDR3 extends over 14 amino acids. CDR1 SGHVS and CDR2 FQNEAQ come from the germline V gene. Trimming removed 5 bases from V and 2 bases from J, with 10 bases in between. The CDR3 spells CASSPSYGNQPQHF. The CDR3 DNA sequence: TGTGCCAGCAGCCCGAGTTATGGCAATCAGCCCCAGCATTTT.

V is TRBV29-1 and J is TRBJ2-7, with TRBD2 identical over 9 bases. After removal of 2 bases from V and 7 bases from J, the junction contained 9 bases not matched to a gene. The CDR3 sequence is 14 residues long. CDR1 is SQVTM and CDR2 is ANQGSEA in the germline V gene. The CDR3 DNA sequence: TGCAGCGTTGAAAGCGGGGGGCCCTCCCGGGAGCAGTACTTC. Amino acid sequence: CSVESGGPSREQYF.

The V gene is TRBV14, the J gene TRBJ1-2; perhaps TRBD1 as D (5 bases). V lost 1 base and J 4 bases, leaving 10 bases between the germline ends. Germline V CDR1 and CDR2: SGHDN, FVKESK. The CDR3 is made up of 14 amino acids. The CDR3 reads CASSQAGQGYGYTF. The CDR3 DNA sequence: TGTGCCAGCAGCCAAGCAGGCCAGGGCTATGGCTACACCTTC. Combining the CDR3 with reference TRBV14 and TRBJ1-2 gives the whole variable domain EAGVTQFPSHSVIEKGQTVTLRCDPISGHDNLYWYRRVMGKEIKFLLHFVKESKQDESGMPNNRFLAERTGGTYSTLKVQPAELEDSGVYFCASSQAGQGYGYTFGSGTRLTVV.

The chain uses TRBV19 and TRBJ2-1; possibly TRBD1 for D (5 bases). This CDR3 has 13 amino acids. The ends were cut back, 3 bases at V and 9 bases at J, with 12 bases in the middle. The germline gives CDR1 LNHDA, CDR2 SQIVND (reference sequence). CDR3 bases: TGTGCCAGTAGTATGACCCAGGGTGGTGAGCAGTTCTTC. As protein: CASSMTQGGEQFF.

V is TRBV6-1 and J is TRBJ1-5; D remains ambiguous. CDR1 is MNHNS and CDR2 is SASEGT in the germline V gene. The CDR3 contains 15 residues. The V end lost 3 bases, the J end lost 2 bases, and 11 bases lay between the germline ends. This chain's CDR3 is CASSDEGGGNQPQHF. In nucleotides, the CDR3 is TGTGCCAGCAGTGACGAAGGCGGGGGCAATCAGCCCCAGCATTTT.

This CDR3 reads CATSRRSGLNQPQHF. Written as DNA, the CDR3 is TGTGCCACCAGCCGAAGGTCGGGTCTTAATCAGCCCCAGCATTTT. V usage is TRBV15 and J usage is TRBJ1-5; D unresolved. V dropped 5 bases and J dropped 4 bases, with 15 bases sitting between them. The CDR3 is made up of 15 amino acids. The germline V gene has CDR1 LNHNV and CDR2 YYDKDF (reference sequence). Variable domain in full (rest from reference TRBV15 and TRBJ1-5): DAMVIQNPRYQVTQFGKPVTLSCSQTLNHNVMYWYQQKSSQAPKLLFHYYDKDFNNEADTPDNFQSRRPNTSFCFLDIRSPGLGDTAMYLCATSRRSGLNQPQHFGDGTRLSIL.

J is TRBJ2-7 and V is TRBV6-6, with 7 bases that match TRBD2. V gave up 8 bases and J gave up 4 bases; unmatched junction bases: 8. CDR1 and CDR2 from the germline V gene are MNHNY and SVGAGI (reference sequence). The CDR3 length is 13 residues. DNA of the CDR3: TGTGCCAGCCTCAGGACTAGTGATTACGAGCAGTACTTC. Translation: CASLRTSDYEQYF.

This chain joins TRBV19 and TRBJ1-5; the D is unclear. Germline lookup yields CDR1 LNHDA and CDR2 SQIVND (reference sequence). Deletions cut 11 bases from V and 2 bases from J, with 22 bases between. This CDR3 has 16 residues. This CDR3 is CASRPGGPGGNQPQHF. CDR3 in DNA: TGTGCCTCCCGCCCCGGAGGGCCCGGAGGCAATCAGCCCCAGCATTTT.

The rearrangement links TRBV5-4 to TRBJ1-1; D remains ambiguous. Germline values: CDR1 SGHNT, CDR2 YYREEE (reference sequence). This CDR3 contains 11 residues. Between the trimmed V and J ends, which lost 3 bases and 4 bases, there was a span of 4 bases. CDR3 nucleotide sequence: TGTGCCAGCAGCTCCCGCACTGAAGCTTTCTTT. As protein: CASSSRTEAFF.

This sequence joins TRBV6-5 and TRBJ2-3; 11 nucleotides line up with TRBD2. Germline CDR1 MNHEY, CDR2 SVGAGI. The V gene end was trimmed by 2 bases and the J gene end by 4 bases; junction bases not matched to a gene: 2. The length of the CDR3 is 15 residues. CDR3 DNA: TGTGCCAGCAGTTACCTAGCGGGGGGAGCAGATACGCAGTATTTT. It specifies CASSYLAGGADTQYF.

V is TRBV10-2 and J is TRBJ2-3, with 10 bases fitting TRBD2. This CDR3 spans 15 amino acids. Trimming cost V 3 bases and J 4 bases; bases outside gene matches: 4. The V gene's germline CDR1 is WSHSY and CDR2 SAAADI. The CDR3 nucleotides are TGCGCCAGCAGTGAACCTAGCGGGGGTTCAGATACGCAGTATTTT. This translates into CASSEPSGGSDTQYF.

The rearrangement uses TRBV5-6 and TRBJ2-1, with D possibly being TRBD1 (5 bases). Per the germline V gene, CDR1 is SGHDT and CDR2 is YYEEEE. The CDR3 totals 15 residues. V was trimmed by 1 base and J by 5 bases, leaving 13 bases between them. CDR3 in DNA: TGTGCCAGCAGCTTGCGCAGGGCGGTGGACAATGAGCAGTTCTTC. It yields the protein CASSLRRAVDNEQFF.

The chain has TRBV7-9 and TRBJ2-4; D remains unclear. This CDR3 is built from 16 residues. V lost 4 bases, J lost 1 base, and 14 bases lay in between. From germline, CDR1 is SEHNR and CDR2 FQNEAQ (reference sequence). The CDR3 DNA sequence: TGTGCCAGCAGCTCCCCTGGGCCAACGGCCAAAAACATTCAGTACTTC. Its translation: CASSSPGPTAKNIQYF.

Written as DNA, the CDR3 is TGTGCCAGCAGCTTAGGTTGGCATCATAGCACAGATACGCAGTATTTT. Protein product: CASSLGWHHSTDTQYF. The J gene is TRBJ2-3, the V gene TRBV7-8, with D uncertain. Looked up from germline, CDR1 is SGHVS and CDR2 is FQNEAQ. Between the trimmed V and J ends, which lost 1 base and 0 bases, there was a span of 11 bases. The CDR3 runs 16 residues.

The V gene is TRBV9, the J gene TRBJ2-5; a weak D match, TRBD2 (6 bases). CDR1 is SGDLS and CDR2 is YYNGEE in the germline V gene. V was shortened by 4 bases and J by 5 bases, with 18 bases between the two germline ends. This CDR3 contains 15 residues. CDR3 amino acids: CASSNPRDSRETQYF. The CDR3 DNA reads TGTGCCAGCAGCAACCCCCGGGACTCTCGGGAGACCCAGTACTTC.

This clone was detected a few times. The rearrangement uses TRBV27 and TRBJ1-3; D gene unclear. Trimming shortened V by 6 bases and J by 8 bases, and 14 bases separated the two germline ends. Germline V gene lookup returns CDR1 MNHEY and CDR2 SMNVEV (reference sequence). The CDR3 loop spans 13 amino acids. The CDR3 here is CASSPSLVDTIYF. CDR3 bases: TGTGCCAGCAGCCCAAGTTTGGTAGACACCATATATTTT.

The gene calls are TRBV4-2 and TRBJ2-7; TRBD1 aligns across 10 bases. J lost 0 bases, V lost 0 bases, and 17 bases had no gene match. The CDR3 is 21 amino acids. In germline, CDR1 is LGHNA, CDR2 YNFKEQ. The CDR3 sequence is CASSQDLIGDRGHRNSYEQYF. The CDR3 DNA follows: TGTGCCAGCAGCCAAGACCTCATTGGGGACAGGGGCCACCGAAACTCCTACGAGCAGTACTTC.

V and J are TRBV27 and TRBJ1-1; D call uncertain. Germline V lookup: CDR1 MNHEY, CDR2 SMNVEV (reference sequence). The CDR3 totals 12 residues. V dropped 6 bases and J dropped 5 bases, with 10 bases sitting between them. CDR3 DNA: TGTGCCAGCAGGAAAGGAGGGACTGAAGCTTTCTTT. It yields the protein CASRKGGTEAFF.

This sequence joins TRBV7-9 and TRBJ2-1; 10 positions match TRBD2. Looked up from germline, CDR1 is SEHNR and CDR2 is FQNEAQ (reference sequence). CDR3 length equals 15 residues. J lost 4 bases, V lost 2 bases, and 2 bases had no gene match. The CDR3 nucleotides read TGTGCCAGCAGCTTACTAGCGGGGGATTACAATGAGCAGTTCTTC. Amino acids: CASSLLAGDYNEQFF.

CDR3 in amino acids: CASSKTSGDYNEQFF. The CDR3 DNA follows: TGTGCCAGTAGTAAGACTAGCGGGGATTACAATGAGCAGTTCTTC. The chain combines TRBV19 with TRBJ2-1; 11 bases fit TRBD2. The J segment lost 4 bases and the V segment lost 4 bases, leaving 3 bases of the junction unmatched. This CDR3 spans 15 amino acids. Germline lookup yields CDR1 LNHDA and CDR2 SQIVND (reference sequence).

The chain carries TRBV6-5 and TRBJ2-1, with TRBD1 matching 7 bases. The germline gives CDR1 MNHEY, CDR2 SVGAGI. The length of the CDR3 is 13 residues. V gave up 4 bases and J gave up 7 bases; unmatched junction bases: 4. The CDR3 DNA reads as TGTGCCAGCAGTTTAATCAGGGGGAATGAGCAGTTCTTC. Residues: CASSLIRGNEQFF.